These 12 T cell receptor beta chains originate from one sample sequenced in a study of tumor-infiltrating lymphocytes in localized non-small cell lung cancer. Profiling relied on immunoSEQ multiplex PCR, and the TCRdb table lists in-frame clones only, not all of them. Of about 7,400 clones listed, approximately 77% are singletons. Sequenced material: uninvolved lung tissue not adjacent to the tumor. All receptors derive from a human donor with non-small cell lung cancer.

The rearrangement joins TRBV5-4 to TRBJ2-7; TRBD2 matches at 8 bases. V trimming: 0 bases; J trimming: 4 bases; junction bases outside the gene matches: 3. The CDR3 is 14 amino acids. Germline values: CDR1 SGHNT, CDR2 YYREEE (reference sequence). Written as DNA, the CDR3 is TGTGCCAGCAGCTTGGGACTAGCGCGTTACGAGCAGTACTTC. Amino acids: CASSLGLARYEQYF. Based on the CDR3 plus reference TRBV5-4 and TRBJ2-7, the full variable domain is ETGVTQSPTHLIKTRGQQVTLRCSSQSGHNTVSWYQQALGQGPQFIFQYYREEENGRGNFPPRFSGLQFPNYSSELNVNALELDDSALYLCASSLGLARYEQYFGPGTRLTVT.

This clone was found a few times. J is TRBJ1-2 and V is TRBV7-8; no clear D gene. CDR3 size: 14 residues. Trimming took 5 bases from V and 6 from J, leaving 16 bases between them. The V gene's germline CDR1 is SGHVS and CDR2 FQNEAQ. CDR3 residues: CASSHTEVGDGYTF. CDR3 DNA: TGTGCCAGCAGCCATACCGAGGTTGGGGATGGCTACACCTTC. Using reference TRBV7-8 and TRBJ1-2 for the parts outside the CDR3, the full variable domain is GAGVSQSPRYKVAKRGQDVALRCDPISGHVSLFWYQQALGQGPEFLTYFQNEAQLDKSGLPSDRFFAERPEGSVSTLKIQRTQQEDSAVYLCASSHTEVGDGYTFGSGTRLTVV.

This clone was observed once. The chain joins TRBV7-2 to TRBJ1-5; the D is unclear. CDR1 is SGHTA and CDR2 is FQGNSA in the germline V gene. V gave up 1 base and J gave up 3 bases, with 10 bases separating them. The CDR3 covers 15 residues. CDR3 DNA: TGTGCCAGCAGCTTAGACTCGGGAGCCAATCAGCCCCAGCATTTT. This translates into CASSLDSGANQPQHF.

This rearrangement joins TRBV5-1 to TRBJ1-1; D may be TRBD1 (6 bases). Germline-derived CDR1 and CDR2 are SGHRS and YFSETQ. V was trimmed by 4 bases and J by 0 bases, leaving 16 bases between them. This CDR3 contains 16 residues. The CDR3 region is CASSTGGAKMNTEAFF. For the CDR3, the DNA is TGCGCCAGCAGCACGGGGGGGGCCAAGATGAACACTGAAGCTTTCTTT.

The CDR3: CASRGPGSQPQHF. CDR3 coding DNA: TGTGCCAGCAGAGGCCCAGGGTCTCAGCCCCAGCATTTT. This chain connects TRBV7-9 to TRBJ1-5; D is perhaps TRBD1 (5 bases). Germline V CDR1 and CDR2: SEHNR, FQNEAQ (reference sequence). The CDR3 runs to 13 residues. The V gene lost 6 bases and the J gene lost 6 bases, with 12 bases spanning the gap.

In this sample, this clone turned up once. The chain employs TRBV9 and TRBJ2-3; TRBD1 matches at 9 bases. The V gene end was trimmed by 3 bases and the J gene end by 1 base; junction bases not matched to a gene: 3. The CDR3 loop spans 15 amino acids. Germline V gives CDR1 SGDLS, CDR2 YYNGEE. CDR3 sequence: CASSARTGGTDTQYF. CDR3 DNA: TGTGCCAGCAGCGCCCGGACAGGGGGCACAGATACGCAGTATTTT.

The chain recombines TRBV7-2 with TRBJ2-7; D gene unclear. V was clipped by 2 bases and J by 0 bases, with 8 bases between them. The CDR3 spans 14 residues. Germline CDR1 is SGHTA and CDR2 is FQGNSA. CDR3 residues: CASSLFSFSYEQYF. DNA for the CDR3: TGTGCCAGCAGCTTATTCTCATTCTCCTACGAGCAGTACTTC. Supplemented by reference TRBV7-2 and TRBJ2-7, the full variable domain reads GAGVSQSPSNKVTEKGKDVELRCDPISGHTALYWYRQSLGQGLEFLIYFQGNSAPDKSGLPSDRFSAERTGGSVSTLTIQRTQQEDSAVYLCASSLFSFSYEQYFGPGTRLTVT.

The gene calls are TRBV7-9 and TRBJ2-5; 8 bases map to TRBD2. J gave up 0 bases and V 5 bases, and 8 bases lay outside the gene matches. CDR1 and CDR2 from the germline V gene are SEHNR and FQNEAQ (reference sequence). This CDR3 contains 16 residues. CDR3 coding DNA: TGTGCCAGCAGCAAACCACGGGGGGGGGACCAAGAGACCCAGTACTTC. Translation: CASSKPRGGDQETQYF. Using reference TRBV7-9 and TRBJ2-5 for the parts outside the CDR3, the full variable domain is DTGVSQNPRHKITKRGQNVTFRCDPISEHNRLYWYRQTLGQGPEFLTYFQNEAQLEKSRLLSDRFSAERPKGSFSTLEIQRTEQGDSAMYLCASSKPRGGDQETQYFGPGTRLLVL.

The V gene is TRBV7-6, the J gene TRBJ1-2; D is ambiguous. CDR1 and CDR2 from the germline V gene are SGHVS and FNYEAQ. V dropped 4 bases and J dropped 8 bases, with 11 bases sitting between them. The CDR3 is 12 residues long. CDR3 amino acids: CASSSPELGYTF. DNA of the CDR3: TGTGCCAGCAGCTCCCCTGAACTGGGCTACACCTTC.

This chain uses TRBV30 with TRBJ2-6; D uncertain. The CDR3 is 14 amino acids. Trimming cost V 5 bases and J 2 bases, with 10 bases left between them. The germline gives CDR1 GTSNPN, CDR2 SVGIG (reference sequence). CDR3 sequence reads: CAWAVETGANVLTF. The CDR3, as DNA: TGTGCCTGGGCGGTTGAGACTGGGGCCAACGTCCTGACTTTC.

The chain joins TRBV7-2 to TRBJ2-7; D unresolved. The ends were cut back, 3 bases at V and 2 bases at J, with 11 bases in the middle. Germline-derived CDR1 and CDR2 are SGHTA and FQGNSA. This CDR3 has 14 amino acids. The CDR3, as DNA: TGTGCCAGCAGCTTTAAAGCAGCAGCCTACGAGCAGTACTTC. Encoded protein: CASSFKAAAYEQYF.

The CDR3, as DNA: TGTGCCAGGACACAAGAGACCCAGTACTTC. Encoded protein: CARTQETQYF. The rearrangement uses TRBV28 and TRBJ2-5, with D unclear. This CDR3 is 10 amino acids long. The germline CDR1 and CDR2 sequences are MDHEN and SYDVKM. The ends were cut back, 9 bases at V and 2 bases at J, with 4 bases in the middle.